This T cell receptor beta chain was obtained from a study of monozygotic twins with inflammatory bowel disease. General study results and limits: Distinction of different T cell subtypes was not possible.

Each sample had eight separate cDNA synthesis reactions. The unique tags termed UMIs, each holding a 6-nucleotide sample barcode, were added by means of template switching. TCRdb re-called the 5' RACE reads, yielding one record per CDR3 amino acid sequence without DNA. Its table lists 300,000 to 400,000 distinct CDR3 sequences. Germline CDR1 SGHRS, CDR2 YFSETQ. This CDR3 comprises 13 residues. As regards this clonotype: Antigen specificity is unknown.

The chain combines TRBV5-1 with TRBJ2-2. The sequence was collected from a human donor with ulcerative colitis or Crohn's disease, or a healthy co-twin of an affected twin (not recorded which). The sequenced material came from blood. CDR3 region: CASSSSWTGELFF.